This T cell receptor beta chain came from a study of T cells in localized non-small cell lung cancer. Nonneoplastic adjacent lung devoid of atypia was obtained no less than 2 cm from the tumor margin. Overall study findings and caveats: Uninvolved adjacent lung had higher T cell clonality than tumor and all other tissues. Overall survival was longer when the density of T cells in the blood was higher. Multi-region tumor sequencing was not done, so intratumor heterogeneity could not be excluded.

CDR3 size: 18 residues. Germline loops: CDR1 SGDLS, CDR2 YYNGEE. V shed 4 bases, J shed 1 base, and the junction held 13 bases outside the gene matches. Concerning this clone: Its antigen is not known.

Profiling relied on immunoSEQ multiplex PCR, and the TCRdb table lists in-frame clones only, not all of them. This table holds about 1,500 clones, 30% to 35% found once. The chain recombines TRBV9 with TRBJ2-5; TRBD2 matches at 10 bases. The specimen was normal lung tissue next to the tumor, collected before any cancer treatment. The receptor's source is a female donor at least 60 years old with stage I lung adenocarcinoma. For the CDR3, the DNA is TGTGCCAGCAGCCCTGGGCGGTTAGCGGGGGGAATCCAAGAGACCCAGTACTTC. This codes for CASSPGRLAGGIQETQYF.